The 4 T cell receptor beta chains below all came from one sample that was sequenced in a study of T cells in localized non-small cell lung cancer. Sequencing used immunoSEQ multiplex PCR; TCRdb keeps in-frame clones, though not all of them. The data contain 40,000 to 55,000 clones, 81% of them singletons. The source was peripheral blood mononuclear cells, collected before any cancer treatment. The source of these receptors is a man between 40 and 70 years old with stage III lung adenocarcinoma.

This chain connects TRBV6-5 to TRBJ2-7; weak D call: TRBD1 (6 bases). The CDR3 length is 14 residues. V gave up 2 bases and J gave up 0 bases, with 8 bases separating them. Germline V lookup: CDR1 MNHEY, CDR2 SVGAGI. CDR3 amino acids: CASSYGTISYEQYF. The CDR3 DNA reads TGTGCCAGCAGTTACGGGACAATCTCCTACGAGCAGTACTTC.

This chain uses TRBV5-4 with TRBJ2-7, with unresolved D. The CDR3 is 14 residues long. CDR1 is SGHNT, CDR2 YYREEE, per germline (reference sequence). With 0 bases removed from V and 0 bases from J, the gap between germline ends came to 7 bases. The CDR3 DNA sequence: TGTGCCAGCAGCTTGGGAGGAATCTCCTACGAGCAGTACTTC. It specifies CASSLGGISYEQYF.

This chain links TRBV7-2 with TRBJ2-7; 8 bases line up with TRBD1. CDR1 is SGHTA, CDR2 FQGNSA, per germline. This CDR3 spans 14 amino acids. Trimming at V came to 5 bases and at J to 3 bases, leaving 6 bases not matched to a gene. CDR3 bases: TGTGCCAGCAGCGCACGGACAGGGCTCTACGAGCAGTACTTC. Its translation: CASSARTGLYEQYF.

V and J are TRBV28 and TRBJ1-1; 10 nucleotides match TRBD1. The CDR3 covers 18 residues. V lost 8 bases and J lost 0; bases outside the gene matches: 15. CDR1 is MDHEN and CDR2 is SYDVKM in the germline V gene. Here the CDR3 DNA reads TGTGCCAGCTCCCTTTTGGGGGGACAGGGGCAAGTGAACACTGAAGCTTTCTTT. Amino acid sequence: CASSLLGGQGQVNTEAFF. The full variable domain, with the rest looked up from reference TRBV28 and TRBJ1-1, is DVKVTQSSRYLVKRTGEKVFLECVQDMDHENMFWYRQDPGLGLRLIYFSYDVKMKEKGDIPEGYSVSREKKERFSLILESASTNQTSMYLCASSLLGGQGQVNTEAFFGQGTRLTVV.